A single sample is the source of the 3 T cell receptor beta chains below, sequenced in a study of T cell repertoires in cytomegalovirus infection. TCRdb re-derived calls from the reads in MiXCR, one entry per CDR3 protein. The sample includes about 260,000 distinct CDR3 sequences, roughly an eighth of them seen just once. The sample comprised PBMCs. The source of these receptors is a human donor in good health (CMV status not recorded). Some clones in this sample may be carry-over from other donors' samples.

This clonotype was seen ten or more times. This chain uses TRBV5-1 with TRBJ1-5; a possible D gene is TRBD1 (5 bases). Germline V gene data show CDR1 as SGHRS and CDR2 as YFSETQ. The CDR3 sequence is 15 residues long. Trimming pared 0 bases from V and 0 bases from J, leaving 7 bases between. CDR3 in DNA: TGCGCCAGCAGCTTGGACGGGGGTAGCAATCAGCCCCAGCATTTT. This gives the protein CASSLDGGSNQPQHF. Combining the CDR3 with reference TRBV5-1 and TRBJ1-5 gives the whole variable domain KAGVTQTPRYLIKTRGQQVTLSCSPISGHRSVSWYQQTPGQGLQFLFEYFSETQRNKGNFPGRFSGRQFSNSRSEMNVSTLELGDSALYLCASSLDGGSNQPQHFGDGTRLSIL.

The sample holds many counts of this clonotype. The V call is TRBV4-2, the J call TRBJ1-1; no clear D. Trimming removed 4 bases from V and 1 base from J, with 13 bases in between. CDR1 and CDR2 from the germline V gene are LGHNA and YNFKEQ. This CDR3 is 15 amino acids long. Here the CDR3 DNA reads TGTGCCAGCAGCCCAACGGCGACTGAGAACACTGAAGCTTTCTTT. Residues: CASSPTATENTEAFF.

This clonotype has ten or more counts. The V and J genes are TRBV7-9 and TRBJ2-5; the D is unclear. Germline V CDR1 and CDR2: SEHNR, FQNEAQ (reference sequence). The CDR3 runs to 13 residues. Trimming took off 5 bases at V and 1 base at J, with 8 bases between the two ends. DNA of the CDR3: TGTGCCAGCAGCCCAGAACTCCAAGAGACCCAGTACTTC. Encoded protein: CASSPELQETQYF.